A single sample gave rise to the 27 T cell receptor beta chains below, sequenced in a study of cytomegalovirus exposure and HLA in healthy donors. Sequencing used immunoSEQ multiplex PCR; TCRdb keeps in-frame clones, though not all of them. The table records over 150,000 clones, about 89% of them present only once. The sequencing input was PBMCs. The source of these receptors is a woman younger than 35 in good health and CMV-seropositive.

The J gene is TRBJ1-3, the V gene TRBV7-2, with 8 bases matching TRBD1. The CDR3 has 16 amino acids. The germline CDR1 and CDR2 sequences are SGHTA and FQGNSA. After removal of 1 base from V and 4 bases from J, the junction contained 6 bases not matched to a gene. CDR3 DNA: TGTGCCAGCAGCTTAGGGTCCCAGGGGGCAGGAAACACCATATATTTT. It codes for CASSLGSQGAGNTIYF.

V gene TRBV18 combines with J gene TRBJ2-5; tentative D call: TRBD2 (6 bases). Germline V gene lookup returns CDR1 KGHSH and CDR2 LQKENI. The CDR3 spans 14 residues. The germline V and J ends were trimmed by 0 bases and 4 bases, with 9 bases remaining between them. CDR3 DNA sequence: TGTGCCAGCTCACCACCGAGGGGAGGAGAGACCCAGTACTTC. Protein: CASSPPRGGETQYF.

This chain uses TRBV6-6 with TRBJ2-1; D perhaps matches TRBD2 (6 bases). Trimming cost V 4 bases and J 0 bases, with 13 bases left between them. Germline V gene data show CDR1 as MNHNY and CDR2 as SVGAGI (reference sequence). The CDR3 spans 16 residues. The CDR3 nucleotides are TGTGCCAGCAGTTTCCTCGGGGGAAGCTCCTACAATGAGCAGTTCTTC. The encoded protein is CASSFLGGSSYNEQFF.

This sequence joins TRBV5-6 and TRBJ1-2, with D tentatively TRBD1 (5 bases). The CDR3 sequence is 14 residues long. The V end lost 2 bases, the J end lost 3 bases, and 11 bases lay between the germline ends. Germline V gene data show CDR1 as SGHDT and CDR2 as YYEEEE. The CDR3 sequence: CASSFRVIDYGYTF. The CDR3 DNA is TGTGCCAGCAGCTTCAGGGTGATCGACTATGGCTACACCTTC.

The V call is TRBV9, the J call TRBJ2-3; D is possibly TRBD2 (7 bases). Per the germline V gene, CDR1 is SGDLS and CDR2 is YYNGEE. CDR3 size: 15 residues. V lost 4 bases and J 6 bases, leaving 18 bases between the germline ends. CDR3 sequence: CASSPLGGGGDTQYF. DNA for the CDR3: TGTGCCAGCAGCCCCCTGGGAGGGGGTGGGGATACGCAGTATTTT.

The genes are TRBV18 and TRBJ1-5; D remains unclear. The V end lost 5 bases, the J end lost 5 bases, and 19 bases lay between the germline ends. Germline V gene data show CDR1 as KGHSH and CDR2 as LQKENI. This CDR3 comprises 16 residues. The CDR3 DNA sequence: TGTGCCAGCTCAGGAGTGGTGAGGGCGGTCGATCAGCCCCAGCATTTT. Translation: CASSGVVRAVDQPQHF. Full variable domain (rest looked up from reference TRBV18 and TRBJ1-5): NAGVMQNPRHLVRRRGQEARLRCSPMKGHSHVYWYRQLPEEGLKFMVYLQKENIIDESGMPKERFSAEFPKEGPSILRIQQVVRGDSAAYFCASSGVVRAVDQPQHFGDGTRLSIL.

The chain employs TRBV7-2 and TRBJ2-7; 8 bases are a match to TRBD2. CDR1 is SGHTA, CDR2 FQGNSA, per germline. This CDR3 is built from 15 residues. The ends lost 1 base at V and 5 bases at J; junction bases unmatched: 7. CDR3 nucleotide sequence: TGTGCCAGCAGCTTAGTGGCCGGGAGGGCCGACGAGCAGTACTTC. Encoded protein: CASSLVAGRADEQYF.

Only a few counts were recorded for this clone. The chain carries TRBV2 and TRBJ1-2; D remains unclear. Germline values: CDR1 SNHLY, CDR2 FYNNEI. The CDR3 consists of 15 residues. V gave up 0 bases and J gave up 8 bases, with 16 bases separating them. CDR3 in DNA: TGTGCCAGCAGTGAAGCGCTTGCGGACTTGGGAGGCTACACCTTC. As protein: CASSEALADLGGYTF.

J is TRBJ2-1 and V is TRBV6-1; 8 bases line up with TRBD1. Trimming removed 8 bases from V and 14 bases from J; junction bases left unmatched: 11. The CDR3 spans 12 residues. CDR1 and CDR2 (germline): MNHNS, SASEGT. The CDR3 is CASGQGGPGEFF. Written as DNA, the CDR3 is TGTGCCAGCGGACAGGGCGGACCGGGCGAGTTCTTC.

This clone appeared a few times. The chain links TRBV14 to TRBJ1-2, with D tentatively TRBD1 (5 bases). The V gene's germline CDR1 is SGHDN and CDR2 FVKESK. V gave up 1 base and J gave up 8 bases, with 14 bases separating them. This CDR3 has 14 residues. CDR3 in DNA: TGTGCCAGCAGCCAAGGCAACGGGGGTGACGGCTACACCTTC. It codes for CASSQGNGGDGYTF.

The CDR3 sequence is CASSLGVRFTEAFF. CDR3 DNA: TGCGCCAGCAGCTTAGGGGTAAGGTTCACTGAAGCTTTCTTT. This sequence joins TRBV5-1 and TRBJ1-1; tentative D call: TRBD1 (5 bases). The V end was cut by 2 bases, the J end by 4 bases, with 12 bases between. The CDR3 loop spans 14 amino acids. Germline V gene lookup returns CDR1 SGHRS and CDR2 YFSETQ.

About this clone: Additional DNA sequences in this sample encode the identical CDR3. The V call is TRBV2, the J call TRBJ1-5; 10 bases match TRBD1. Germline CDR1 and CDR2: SNHLY and FYNNEI. Trimming took 5 bases from V and 8 from J; bases not matched to a gene: 6. CDR3 length: 14 residues. CDR3 region: CASSWDRGREPQHF. For the CDR3, the DNA is TGTGCCAGCAGTTGGGACAGGGGTCGGGAGCCCCAGCATTTT.

The chain couples TRBV5-1 to TRBJ1-5, with a possible D match to TRBD1 (6 bases). V lost 4 bases and J 1 base, leaving 18 bases between the germline ends. This CDR3 region has 17 residues. The germline gives CDR1 SGHRS, CDR2 YFSETQ. The CDR3 here is CASSLKRGLRSNQPQHF. CDR3 nucleotide sequence: TGCGCCAGCAGCCTTAAAAGGGGGTTAAGGAGCAATCAGCCCCAGCATTTT. The variable domain in full, with the rest retrieved from reference TRBV5-1 and TRBJ1-5, is KAGVTQTPRYLIKTRGQQVTLSCSPISGHRSVSWYQQTPGQGLQFLFEYFSETQRNKGNFPGRFSGRQFSNSRSEMNVSTLELGDSALYLCASSLKRGLRSNQPQHFGDGTRLSIL.

The chain is built from TRBV30 and TRBJ2-5; 7 bases map to TRBD2. V lost 3 bases and J lost 1; bases outside the gene matches: 5. Germline CDR1 reads GTSNPN; CDR2 reads SVGIG (reference sequence). The CDR3 extends over 14 amino acids. This CDR3 reads CAWRGAGVQETQYF. Here the CDR3 DNA reads TGTGCCTGGAGGGGCGCGGGGGTCCAAGAGACCCAGTACTTC.

This rearrangement joins TRBV30 to TRBJ1-6; TRBD1 aligns across 7 bases. Germline V gives CDR1 GTSNPN, CDR2 SVGIG (reference sequence). The J segment lost 6 bases and the V segment lost 3 bases, leaving 2 bases of the junction unmatched. The CDR3 runs 13 residues. Here the CDR3 reads CAWRGQSNSPLHF. For the CDR3, the DNA is TGTGCCTGGAGGGGACAGTCTAATTCACCCCTCCACTTT. The whole variable domain, filled in from reference TRBV30 and TRBJ1-6, reads SQTIHQWPATLVQPVGSPLSLECTVEGTSNPNLYWYRQAAGRGLQLLFYSVGIGQISSEVPQNLSASRPQDRQFILSSKKLLLSDSGFYLCAWRGQSNSPLHFGNGTRLTVT.

The chain combines TRBV11-3 with TRBJ2-7; D might be TRBD2 (6 bases). The germline V gene has CDR1 SGHNT and CDR2 YENEEA. V lost 6 bases to trimming and J lost 8 bases, with 17 bases between them. This CDR3 is 13 amino acids long. The CDR3: CASRPGPGGQQYF. As DNA, the CDR3 is TGTGCCAGCAGACCGGGACCCGGGGGTCAGCAGTACTTC.

The chain combines TRBV15 with TRBJ2-7; 10 bases fit TRBD2. CDR3 length: 16 amino acids. Germline CDR1 LNHNV, CDR2 YYDKDF (reference sequence). With V trimmed by 4 bases and J by 7 bases, 13 bases remained unmatched. DNA for the CDR3: TGTGCCACCAGCACAGGAGCGGGAGGGTTTTATCGGGAGCAGTACTTC. Translated: CATSTGAGGFYREQYF.

This chain connects TRBV2 to TRBJ2-7; TRBD1 matches 9 bases. The J segment lost 5 bases and the V segment lost 2 bases, leaving 10 bases of the junction unmatched. The CDR3 is made up of 16 amino acids. Germline V gene lookup returns CDR1 SNHLY and CDR2 FYNNEI. CDR3 region: CASSELGTGSFNEQYF. The CDR3 DNA reads as TGTGCCAGCAGTGAACTCGGGACAGGGAGTTTTAACGAGCAGTACTTC.

The J gene is TRBJ1-4, the V gene TRBV28; D may be TRBD1 (6 bases). The CDR3 consists of 15 residues. Trimming stripped 5 bases from V and 0 bases from J, with 10 bases between. Germline CDR1 and CDR2: MDHEN and SYDVKM. For the CDR3, the DNA is TGTGCCAGCAGTCGACAGGTTGCAACTAATGAAAAACTGTTTTTT. Protein sequence: CASSRQVATNEKLFF.

V usage is TRBV2 and J usage is TRBJ1-5; 10 bases are a match to TRBD1. Trimming removed 4 bases from V and 7 bases from J; junction bases left unmatched: 4. Germline V gene sequence: CDR1 SNHLY, CDR2 FYNNEI. The CDR3 is 14 residues long. CDR3 DNA: TGTGCCAGCAGTGCTGACAGGGGGCAGCAGCCCCAGCATTTT. As protein: CASSADRGQQPQHF.

The chain combines TRBV19 with TRBJ1-6; TRBD1 agrees at 10 bases. The J segment lost 8 bases and the V segment lost 3 bases, leaving 4 bases of the junction unmatched. This CDR3 is 15 amino acids long. Germline CDR1 reads LNHDA; CDR2 reads SQIVND (reference sequence). The CDR3 nucleotides are TGTGCCAGTAGTATCCGAGGACAGGGGGATTCACCCCTCCACTTT. This sequence encodes CASSIRGQGDSPLHF.

This clone was picked up one time. This chain uses TRBV18 with TRBJ1-4; 7 bases line up with TRBD1. The CDR3 spans 17 residues. Losses at the gene ends were 3 bases for V and 0 bases for J; bases not matched to a gene: 7. CDR1 and CDR2 (germline): KGHSH, LQKENI. The CDR3 DNA sequence: TGTGCCAGCTCACCCGGGACAGTCCTTGCAACTAATGAAAAACTGTTTTTT. Encoded protein: CASSPGTVLATNEKLFF.

This clone appeared a few times. Other DNA sequences in the same sample also yield this CDR3. The chain has TRBV19 and TRBJ1-4; 9 bases are a match to TRBD1. Germline V lookup: CDR1 LNHDA, CDR2 SQIVND (reference sequence). The CDR3 has 16 residues. After removal of 5 bases from V and 7 bases from J, the junction contained 11 bases not matched to a gene. CDR3 in amino acids: CASSPRTGEVSEKLFF. The DNA of the CDR3 is TGTGCCAGTAGTCCCAGGACAGGGGAAGTTAGTGAAAAACTGTTTTTT.

This clone was observed once. The CDR3 DNA is TGTGCCAGCTCACCATCTGGGGGGACGGATTTGTACAATGAGCAGTTCTTC. It specifies CASSPSGGTDLYNEQFF. The rearrangement joins TRBV18 to TRBJ2-1; the D gene is possibly TRBD2 (6 bases). The CDR3 has 17 amino acids. Germline loops: CDR1 KGHSH, CDR2 LQKENI. Between the trimmed V and J ends, which lost 2 bases and 4 bases, there was a span of 18 bases.

The chain joins TRBV21-1 to TRBJ2-3; TRBD2, the table's D call, was not compared with the DNA. TRBV21-1 is designated a pseudogene. This CDR3 spans 20 amino acids. As DNA, the CDR3 is TGTGCCAGCAGTGCCTCCGAAATAGCGGAACTACCTATCCGCACAGATACGCAGTATTTT. Its protein is CASSASEIAELPIRTDTQYF.

The chain links TRBV30 to TRBJ2-1, with 14 bases identical to TRBD2. V was pared by 5 bases and J by 1 base, with 4 bases of the junction left unmatched. CDR1 and CDR2 (germline): GTSNPN, SVGIG (reference sequence). The CDR3 runs 16 residues. This CDR3 reads CAWGTSGGQSYNEQFF. CDR3 bases: TGTGCCTGGGGGACTAGCGGGGGCCAATCCTACAATGAGCAGTTCTTC.

V and J are TRBV5-1 and TRBJ2-6; TRBD1 agrees at 9 bases. This CDR3 contains 18 residues. V shed 5 bases, J shed 0 bases, and the junction held 9 bases outside the gene matches. CDR1 SGHRS and CDR2 YFSETQ come from the germline V gene. The CDR3 nucleotides read TGCGCCAGCAGTTTAGGAGGGGGACAGGGCTCTGGGGCCAACGTCCTGACTTTC. This codes for CASSLGGGQGSGANVLTF.